The present T cell receptor beta chain was sequenced within a study of blood T cell repertoires in COVID-19. The germline gives CDR1 MGHRA, CDR2 YSYEKL. CDR3 size: 13 residues. The V and J ends lost 2 bases and 8 bases respectively, with 9 bases between them. This study enrolled people aged about 18 to 100 from around 26 US geographic areas. In Cohort 3, a recovered donor had either two negative PCRs, clearance, or symptom resolution. Authors' analysis steps: From reference gene primer amplification, estimates of nucleated cell counts were derived. TCRdb's copy holds only in-frame clones and misses some; the assay was immunoSEQ multiplex PCR. V, J and clone size are those of that table, while D and trimming were read from the DNA. The sample contains approximately 200,000 clones, approximately 85% of which appear only once.

The clonotype originates from a man aged 40-50 years who had recovered from COVID-19. The chain combines TRBV4-1 with TRBJ1-4; weak D call: TRBD1 (5 bases). Sequences were obtained from PBMCs or T cells enriched from blood (not recorded which). CDR3 loop: CASSQIWGEKLFF. The CDR3 DNA follows: TGCGCCAGCAGCCAAATCTGGGGCGAAAAACTGTTTTTT.